The present entry profiles one T cell receptor beta chain with its context. Its recognized antigen is unknown. No base quality values were provided; no much bigger clone lies one nucleotide off. The data are from a study of Ad26.COV2.S vaccination and SARS-CoV-2 variants (dated by TCRdb to about 2021). Study-level background: Donors in the vaccine arm were drawn from COV1001, a multicentre, randomized, double-blind, placebo-controlled phase I-IIa trial testing Ad26.COV2.S in healthy adults. Ad26.COV2.S was administered intramuscularly at 5 x 10^10 or 1 x 10^11 viral particles, either as a single shot or as two shots given 56 days apart. Sequencing of the TCRbeta repertoire served to evaluate the specificity and breadth of SARS-CoV-2-reactive T cell receptors following Ad26.COV2.S vaccination. A total of around 32 samples were included in the TCR-sequenced set, comprising approximately 20 Ad26.COV2.S vaccine recipients, 5 placebo recipients and 8 SARS-CoV-2 convalescent individuals. Trial participants were randomized into five groups of five: low-dose or high-dose Ad26.COV2.S given once or twice, or placebo on both occasions. Blinding of investigators to trial group allocation was maintained during experiments and outcome assessment.

The immunoSEQ Assay was used to sequence TCRbeta CDR3 regions. After extraction, genomic DNA underwent amplification by bias-controlled multiplex PCR, followed by high-throughput sequencing. In the authors' own workflow: To quantify the absolute abundance of every unique TCRbeta CDR3 region, sequences were collapsed and filtered. Usable DNA was measured by amplifying reference genes present in all nucleated cells, and TCRbeta template counts were normalized to that usable DNA to estimate T cell fraction. Repertoire TCRs were annotated as SARS-CoV-2-specific when V gene, CDR3 amino acid sequence and J gene were exactly matched to a known reactive TCR set. The reference SARS-CoV-2 TCR set came from MIRA and was filtered for enrichment in COVID-19-positive ImmuneCODE repertoires, removing public or cross-reactive TCRs. Drawing on the MIRA antigens, annotated TCRs were analysed further at the level of specific ORF or position within ORF. Breadth was defined as annotated unique rearrangements over total unique productive rearrangements; depth was the summed frequency of those rearrangements. TCR breadth was compared between groups using two-sided Wilcoxon rank-sum tests. The source is immuneACCESS, and TCRdb retained only in-frame sequences with V and J called. Part of the clones is not carried over; for the studies checked, unresolved V genes explain less than half of this, and the remainder is unexplained. Clone size and the V and J calls come from that table; the DNA yielded D and trimming. The sample table records a few hundred thousand clones; around 87% of these occur just once. 3.4% of the sample comes from the top ten.

The full study reports these points: Vaccine and placebo recipients had comparable non-spike TCR breadth, which fits with the vaccine containing only spike. Substantial breadth of spike-specific CD8+ and CD4+ T cell responses was reported after vaccination. The authors noted that the TCR breadth and depth analyses may have underestimated total T cell responses. Compared with placebo recipients, Ad26.COV2.S recipients showed higher spike-specific TCR breadth (P = 0.0014). Comparing responses between vaccine doses or regimens was not something the study was powered to do.

According to the study, the label for this sample's treatment or condition signals: roughly 18 received Ad26.COV2.S at low or high dose, single or two shots; roughly five received placebo; per-sample allocation not given. Repertoires of vaccine and placebo recipients were sequenced from samples taken on day 63 after the first injection. Between 29 July and 7 August 2020, Cohort 1b enrolled 20 to 30 adults aged 18-55 years at one site in Boston, USA. Ad26.COV2.S consisted of a replication-incompetent adenovirus type 26 vector by which a prefusion-stabilized SARS-CoV-2 spike protein from the original Wuhan strain was expressed. From cysteine to phenylalanine, the CDR3 is 15 amino acids long. CDR3 DNA only is kept here, 45 bases in frame from base 1. Relative to germline, V is missing 5 bases and J is missing 4 bases, with 5 bases of the junction outside any gene match. The germline V gene sets CDR1 to SGHTS and CDR2 to YDEGEE.

This TCR was recovered from a person aged 18 to 59 who received the Ad26.COV2.S COVID-19 vaccine or a placebo. The input for sequencing was peripheral blood, taken in a trial of Ad26.COV2.S vaccine versus placebo. The receptor chain draws on TRBV5-8 and TRBJ2-3, with TRBD2 identical over 12 junction bases. The sequenced DNA is TGTGCCAGCAGTTCCGGACTAGCGGGGCCAGATACGCAGTATTTT. Translated, it reads CASSSGLAGPDTQYF.